These 17 T cell receptor beta chains originate from one sample sequenced in a study of TIL therapy for anti-PD-1-resistant metastatic lung cancer. Time point of the sample: pre-treatment sample, taken before nivolumab and TIL therapy. Pleural nodules or supraclavicular lymph nodes made up most of the excised metastases sampled. Sequencing used immunoSEQ v3. Repertoires were generated with immunoSEQ multiplex PCR, while TCRdb's copy carries only in-frame clones and drops some. Of 6,000 to 7,500 clones listed, around three fifths are singletons. Sequencing was performed on tumor tissue, taken at baseline. The receptors were sampled from a person between 25 and 79 years old with non-small cell lung cancer.

The chain links TRBV11-3 to TRBJ2-3; D is undetermined. The CDR3 contains 12 residues. Trimming took off 4 bases at V and 8 bases at J, with 10 bases between the two ends. Looked up from germline, CDR1 is SGHNT and CDR2 is YENEEA. CDR3 in DNA: TGTGCCAGCAGCTCATCACGTGGTACGCAGTATTTT. Protein product: CASSSSRGTQYF.

There are a few counts of this clone. V is TRBV5-5 and J is TRBJ1-2, with TRBD1 identical over 7 bases. V lost 4 bases and J lost 4; bases outside the gene matches: 10. The germline CDR1 and CDR2 sequences are SGHKS and YYEKEE (reference sequence). The CDR3 spans 15 residues. The CDR3 is CASSSGTVVSYGYTF. For the CDR3, the DNA is TGTGCCAGCAGCAGTGGGACAGTAGTTAGCTATGGCTACACCTTC. The entire variable domain, with the rest obtained from reference TRBV5-5 and TRBJ1-2, is as follows: DAGVTQSPTHLIKTRGQQVTLRCSPISGHKSVSWYQQVLGQGPQFIFQYYEKEERGRGNFPDRFSARQFPNYSSELNVNALLLGDSALYLCASSSGTVVSYGYTFGSGTRLTVV.

This chain joins TRBV9 and TRBJ2-2; 14 bases align to TRBD2. The V gene's germline CDR1 is SGDLS and CDR2 YYNGEE. Trimming cost V 8 bases and J 0 bases; bases outside gene matches: 12. The CDR3 extends over 19 amino acids. The CDR3 loop reads CASRRTSGGTQANTGELFF. The CDR3 DNA is TGTGCCAGTAGGCGGACTAGCGGGGGGACCCAGGCGAACACCGGGGAGCTGTTTTTT. The full variable domain, completed using reference TRBV9 and TRBJ2-2, is DSGVTQTPKHLITATGQRVTLRCSPRSGDLSVYWYQQSLDQGLQFLIQYYNGEERAKGNILERFSAQQFPDLHSELNLSSLELGDSALYFCASRRTSGGTQANTGELFFGEGSRLTVL.

The rearrangement uses TRBV2 and TRBJ2-1; 8 positions match TRBD2. The CDR3 has 14 residues. CDR1 and CDR2 (germline): SNHLY, FYNNEI. With 4 bases clipped from V and 4 bases from J, the junction kept 3 bases outside the gene matches. The CDR3 DNA reads as TGTGCCAGCAGTGCAAGCGGGAGTTACAATGAGCAGTTCTTC. Its protein product is CASSASGSYNEQFF.

The V and J genes are TRBV6-4 and TRBJ2-1, with 7 bases fitting TRBD2. Germline V gene lookup returns CDR1 MRHNA and CDR2 SNTAGT. The CDR3 length is 15 residues. Trimming removed 2 bases from V and 9 bases from J; junction bases left unmatched: 10. The CDR3 reads CASSDGEGESGEQFF. Written as DNA, the CDR3 is TGTGCCAGCAGTGACGGGGAGGGAGAATCCGGTGAGCAGTTCTTC.

V is TRBV4-3 and J is TRBJ1-2; D not certain. Germline-derived CDR1 and CDR2 are LGHNA and YSLEER. This CDR3 has 15 residues. Trimming took 0 bases from V and 5 from J, leaving 13 bases between them. The CDR3 nucleotides are TGCGCCAGCAGCCAAGATTACAGAGTGTATTATGGCTACACCTTC. As protein: CASSQDYRVYYGYTF.

The rearrangement uses TRBV7-2 and TRBJ2-7, with TRBD2 matching 10 bases. Germline V CDR1 and CDR2: SGHTA, FQGNSA. The V and J ends lost 2 bases and 3 bases, in that order; junction bases with no gene match: 4. The CDR3 contains 15 residues. Here the CDR3 DNA reads TGTGCCAGCAGCTTACAAGCGGGGGGGAGCTACGAGCAGTACGTC. Translated: CASSLQAGGSYEQYV.

V and J are TRBV5-4 and TRBJ2-3; maybe TRBD2 (6 bases). CDR3 length equals 14 residues. V lost 4 bases and J lost 2, with 11 bases in between. CDR1 is SGHNT, CDR2 YYREEE, per germline (reference sequence). The DNA for the CDR3 is TGTGCCAGCAGCCCCGGACTACTCACAGATACGCAGTATTTT. Translated, it gives CASSPGLLTDTQYF.

The sample holds a few counts of this clone. The rearrangement links TRBV5-5 to TRBJ2-6; tentatively, D is TRBD2 (5 bases). Trimming took off 2 bases at V and 0 bases at J, with 9 bases between the two ends. Per the germline V gene, CDR1 is SGHKS and CDR2 is YYEKEE (reference sequence). The length of the CDR3 is 16 residues. In DNA, the CDR3 is TGTGCCAGCAGCTTCGCGGGCAGCTCTGGGGCCAACGTCCTGACTTTC. As protein: CASSFAGSSGANVLTF.

This chain joins TRBV7-9 and TRBJ1-6, with D maybe TRBD1 (6 bases). With 0 bases removed from V and 5 bases from J, the gap between germline ends came to 11 bases. This CDR3 region has 16 residues. CDR1 and CDR2 from the germline V gene are SEHNR and FQNEAQ (reference sequence). This CDR3 is CASSLARGFNNSPLHF. The CDR3 DNA follows: TGTGCCAGCAGCTTAGCCAGGGGATTCAATAATTCACCCCTCCACTTT.

The genes are TRBV18 and TRBJ1-4, with 7 positions matching TRBD1. V was pared by 4 bases and J by 4 bases, with 3 bases of the junction left unmatched. The germline CDR1 and CDR2 sequences are KGHSH and LQKENI. This CDR3 spans 14 amino acids. CDR3 residues: CASSQGAGNEKLFF. DNA of the CDR3: TGTGCCAGCTCACAGGGGGCCGGTAATGAAAAACTGTTTTTT. The variable domain in full, with the rest retrieved from reference TRBV18 and TRBJ1-4, is NAGVMQNPRHLVRRRGQEARLRCSPMKGHSHVYWYRQLPEEGLKFMVYLQKENIIDESGMPKERFSAEFPKEGPSILRIQQVVRGDSAAYFCASSQGAGNEKLFFGSGTQLSVL.

The V call is TRBV7-9, the J call TRBJ2-3, with 7 bases aligning to TRBD2. V shed 5 bases and J 6 bases; nucleotides not matched to a gene: 5. Germline lookup yields CDR1 SEHNR and CDR2 FQNEAQ (reference sequence). The CDR3 sequence is 13 residues long. CDR3 nucleotide sequence: TGTGCCAGCAGCCCCAATAGCGGGGATACGCAGTATTTT. Protein sequence: CASSPNSGDTQYF. The variable domain in full, with the rest retrieved from reference TRBV7-9 and TRBJ2-3, is DTGVSQNPRHKITKRGQNVTFRCDPISEHNRLYWYRQTLGQGPEFLTYFQNEAQLEKSRLLSDRFSAERPKGSFSTLEIQRTEQGDSAMYLCASSPNSGDTQYFGPGTRLTVL.

The rearrangement joins TRBV2 to TRBJ1-1; perhaps TRBD1 as D (5 bases). The germline V and J ends were trimmed by 6 bases and 7 bases, with 12 bases remaining between them. Germline V gene lookup returns CDR1 SNHLY and CDR2 FYNNEI. The CDR3 extends over 12 amino acids. Here the CDR3 DNA reads TGTGCCAGCAGCGTAAGGGGCCGTGAAGCTTTCTTT. Protein product: CASSVRGREAFF.

This clone was detected only a few times. The rearrangement links TRBV4-1 to TRBJ1-2, with a tentative D call TRBD1 (6 bases). The CDR3 consists of 14 residues. Trimming removed 0 bases at V and 8 bases at J, with 13 bases between. Germline loops: CDR1 MGHRA, CDR2 YSYEKL. Here the CDR3 DNA reads TGCGCCAGCAGCCAAGATGGGGGCCCTTGGGGCTACACCTTC. Encoded protein: CASSQDGGPWGYTF.

This clone was observed a handful of times. The chain carries TRBV7-9 and TRBJ2-1; TRBD2 agrees at 11 bases. The CDR3 contains 18 residues. CDR1 SEHNR and CDR2 FQNEAQ come from the germline V gene (reference sequence). Trimming at V came to 3 bases and at J to 1 base, leaving 8 bases not matched to a gene. The CDR3 DNA is TGTGCCAGCAGCTTCAGTCTGACTAGCGGGAAATCCTACAATGAGCAGTTCTTC. This codes for CASSFSLTSGKSYNEQFF.

In its sample, this clone was seen a few times. The gene calls are TRBV7-9 and TRBJ1-2, with D tentatively TRBD1 (6 bases). Trimming removed 5 bases from V and 1 base from J, with 20 bases in between. Per germline, CDR1 SEHNR and CDR2 FQNEAQ (reference sequence). CDR3 length: 17 amino acids. Written as DNA, the CDR3 is TGTGCCAGCAGCCCGAGGACAGAAACCCTATATAACTATGGCTACACCTTC. It codes for CASSPRTETLYNYGYTF. The full variable domain, in which reference TRBV7-9 and TRBJ1-2 provide the parts outside the CDR3, is DTGVSQNPRHKITKRGQNVTFRCDPISEHNRLYWYRQTLGQGPEFLTYFQNEAQLEKSRLLSDRFSAERPKGSFSTLEIQRTEQGDSAMYLCASSPRTETLYNYGYTFGSGTRLTVV.

The chain recombines TRBV21-1 with TRBJ1-3. TRBV21-1 is reported as a pseudogene. The CDR3 runs to 14 residues. The CDR3 bases are TGTGCCAGCAGCAAAAATATCTCTGGAAACACCATATATTTT. Amino acids: CASSKNISGNTIYF.